This entry is about one T cell receptor beta chain. The antigen is unknown. This specimen belongs to a study of yellow fever vaccine responses in identical twins. Study-wide results and caveats: Among the twins, the vaccine T cell response reportedly seemed partly convergent and partly personalized.

TCRdb re-called the RT-PCR reads through MiXCR, storing one row per CDR3 protein. Here the sample spans 14,000 or so distinct CDR3 sequences, approximately 84% being singletons. CDR3 size: 17 residues. CDR1 WNHNN and CDR2 SYGVQD come from the germline V gene (reference sequence). V shed 4 bases and J shed 0 bases, with 16 bases lying between them. The sample in question was T cells from blood (PBMCs), unsorted or a sorted subset (not recorded which), obtained before or after yellow fever vaccination (not recorded which). The chain employs TRBV10-1 and TRBJ2-1; D may be TRBD1 (6 bases). The receptor was derived from a woman between 18 and 29 years old who received the yellow fever vaccine. The CDR3 DNA is TGCGCCAGCAGTGCATCGGGGACAACTAGCTCCTACAATGAGCAGTTCTTC. Its protein is CASSASGTTSSYNEQFF.